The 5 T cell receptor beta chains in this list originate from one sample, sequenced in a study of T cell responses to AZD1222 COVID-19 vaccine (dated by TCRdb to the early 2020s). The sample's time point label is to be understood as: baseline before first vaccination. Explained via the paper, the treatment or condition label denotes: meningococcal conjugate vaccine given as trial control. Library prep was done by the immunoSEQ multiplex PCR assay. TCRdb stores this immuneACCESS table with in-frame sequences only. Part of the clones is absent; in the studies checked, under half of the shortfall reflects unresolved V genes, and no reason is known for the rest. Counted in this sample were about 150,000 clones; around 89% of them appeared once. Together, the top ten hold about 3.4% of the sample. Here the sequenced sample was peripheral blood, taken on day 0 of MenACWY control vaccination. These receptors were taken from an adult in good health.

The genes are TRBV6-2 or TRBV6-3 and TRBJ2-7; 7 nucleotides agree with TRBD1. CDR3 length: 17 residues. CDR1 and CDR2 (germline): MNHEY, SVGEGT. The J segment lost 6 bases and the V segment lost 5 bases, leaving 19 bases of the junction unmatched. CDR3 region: CASSQFLYDRVRGEQYF. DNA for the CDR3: TGTGCCAGCAGTCAATTTTTGTATGACAGGGTAAGGGGCGAGCAGTACTTC.

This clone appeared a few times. This CDR3 reads CAIGGGLGIDQPQHF. The DNA for the CDR3 is TGTGCCATAGGGGGTGGGCTTGGGATAGATCAGCCCCAGCATTTT. V is TRBV10-3 and J is TRBJ1-5; D possibly corresponds to TRBD1 (6 bases). Germline V CDR1 and CDR2: ENHRY, SYGVKD. Trimming shortened V by 9 bases and J by 5 bases, and 20 bases separated the two germline ends. The CDR3 has 15 amino acids.

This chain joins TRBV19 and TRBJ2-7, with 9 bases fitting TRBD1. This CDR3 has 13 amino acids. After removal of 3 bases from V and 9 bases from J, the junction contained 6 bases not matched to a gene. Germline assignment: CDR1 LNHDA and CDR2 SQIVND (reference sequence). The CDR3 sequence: CASSIRDRAVQYF. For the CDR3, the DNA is TGTGCCAGTAGTATCCGGGACAGGGCCGTGCAGTACTTC.

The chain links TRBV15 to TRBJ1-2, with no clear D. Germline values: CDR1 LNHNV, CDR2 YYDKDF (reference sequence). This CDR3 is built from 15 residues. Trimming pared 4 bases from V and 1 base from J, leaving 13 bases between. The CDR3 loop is CATSTRTEDNYGYTF. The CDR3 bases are TGTGCCACCAGCACCAGGACGGAAGATAACTATGGCTACACCTTC.

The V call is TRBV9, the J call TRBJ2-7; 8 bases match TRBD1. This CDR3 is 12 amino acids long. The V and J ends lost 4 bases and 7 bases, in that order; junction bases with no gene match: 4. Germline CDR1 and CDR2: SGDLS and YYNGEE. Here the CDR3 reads CASSLTGVEQYF. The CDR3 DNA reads TGTGCCAGCAGCTTGACAGGGGTGGAGCAGTACTTC.